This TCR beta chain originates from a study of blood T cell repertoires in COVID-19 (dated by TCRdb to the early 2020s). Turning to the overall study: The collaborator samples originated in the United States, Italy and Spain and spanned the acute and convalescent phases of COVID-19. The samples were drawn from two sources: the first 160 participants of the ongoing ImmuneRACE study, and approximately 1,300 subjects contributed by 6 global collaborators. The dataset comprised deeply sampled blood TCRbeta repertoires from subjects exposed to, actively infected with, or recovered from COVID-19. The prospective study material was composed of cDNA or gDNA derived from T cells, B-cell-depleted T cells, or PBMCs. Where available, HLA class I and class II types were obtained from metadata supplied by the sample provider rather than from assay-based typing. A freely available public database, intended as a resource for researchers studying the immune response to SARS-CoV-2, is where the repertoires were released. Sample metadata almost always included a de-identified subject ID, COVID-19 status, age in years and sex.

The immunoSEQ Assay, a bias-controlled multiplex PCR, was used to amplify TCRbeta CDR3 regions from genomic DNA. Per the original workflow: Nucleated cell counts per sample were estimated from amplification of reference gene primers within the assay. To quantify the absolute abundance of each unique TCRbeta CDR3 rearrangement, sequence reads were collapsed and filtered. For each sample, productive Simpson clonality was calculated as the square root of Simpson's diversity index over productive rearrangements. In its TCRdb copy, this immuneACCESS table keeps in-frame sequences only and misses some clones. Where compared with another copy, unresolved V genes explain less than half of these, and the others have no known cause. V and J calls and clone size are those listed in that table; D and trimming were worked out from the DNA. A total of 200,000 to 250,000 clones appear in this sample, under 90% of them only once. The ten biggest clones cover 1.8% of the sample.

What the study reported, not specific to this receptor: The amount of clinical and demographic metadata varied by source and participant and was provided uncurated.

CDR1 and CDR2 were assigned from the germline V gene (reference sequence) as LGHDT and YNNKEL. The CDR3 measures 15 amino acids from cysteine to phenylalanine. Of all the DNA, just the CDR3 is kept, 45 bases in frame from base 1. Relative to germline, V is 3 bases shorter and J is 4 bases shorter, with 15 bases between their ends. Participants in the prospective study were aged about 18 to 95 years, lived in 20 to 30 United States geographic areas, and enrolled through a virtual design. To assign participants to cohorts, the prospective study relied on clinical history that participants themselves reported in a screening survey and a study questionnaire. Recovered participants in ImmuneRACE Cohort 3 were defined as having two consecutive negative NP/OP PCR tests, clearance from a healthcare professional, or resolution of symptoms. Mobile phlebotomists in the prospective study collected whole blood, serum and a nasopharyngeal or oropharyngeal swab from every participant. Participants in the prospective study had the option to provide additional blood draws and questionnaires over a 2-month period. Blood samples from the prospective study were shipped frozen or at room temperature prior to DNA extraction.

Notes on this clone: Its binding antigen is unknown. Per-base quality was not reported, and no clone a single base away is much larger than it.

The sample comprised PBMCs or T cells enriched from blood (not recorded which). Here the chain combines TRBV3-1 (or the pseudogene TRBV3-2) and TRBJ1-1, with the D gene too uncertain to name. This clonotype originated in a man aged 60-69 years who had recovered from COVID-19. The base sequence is TGTGCCAGCAGCCAGCTAACAGCCTTGGGCACTGAAGCTTTCTTT. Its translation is CASSQLTALGTEAFF.